These 22 T cell receptor beta chains came from one sample sequenced in a study of shared T cell receptors in the human thymus. The assay was immunoSEQ multiplex PCR, and TCRdb's table has in-frame clones only and misses some. The table records 700,000 or so clones, 80% to 90% of them present only once. These same data were also listed under a study on human thymus T cells.

Sequences were obtained from thymocytes. Receptors originate from a girl less than two years old with a congenital heart defect.

The chain links TRBV5-1 to TRBJ2-3; 7 bases align to TRBD2. The CDR3 length is 17 residues. J gave up 1 base and V 1 base, and 9 bases lay outside the gene matches. The germline V gene has CDR1 SGHRS and CDR2 YFSETQ. CDR3 protein: CASSLYGGRRGTDTQYF. CDR3 sequence (DNA): TGCGCCAGCAGCTTGTACGGGGGGAGACGTGGCACAGATACGCAGTATTTT.

The chain couples TRBV7-9 to TRBJ1-1; the D gene is possibly TRBD1 (6 bases). In germline, CDR1 is SEHNR, CDR2 FQNEAQ (reference sequence). Between the trimmed V and J ends, which lost 6 bases and 1 base, there was a span of 24 bases. This CDR3 has 18 amino acids. The CDR3: CASSFEGLRTVWNTEAFF. The CDR3 DNA sequence: TGTGCCAGCAGTTTCGAGGGTTTACGGACAGTGTGGAACACTGAAGCTTTCTTT.

The rearrangement joins TRBV14 to TRBJ1-6; 10 nucleotides line up with TRBD1. The CDR3 is 17 residues long. The germline V gene encodes CDR1 SGHDN and CDR2 FVKESK. V trimming: 5 bases; J trimming: 8 bases; junction bases outside the gene matches: 12. The CDR3 DNA follows: TGTGCCAGCAGCAAGCCGGGACAGGGGATAGGGGATTCACCCCTCCACTTT. Its translation is CASSKPGQGIGDSPLHF.

The chain employs TRBV6-6 and TRBJ2-5, with 7 bases that match TRBD1. Germline CDR1 reads MNHNY; CDR2 reads SVGAGI (reference sequence). The trim removed 5 bases at V and 7 bases at J, leaving 16 bases unmatched. The CDR3 has 16 amino acids. The CDR3 is CASSQSAAGGILTQYF. CDR3 bases: TGTGCCAGCAGTCAATCCGCCGCAGGGGGTATTTTGACCCAGTACTTC.

The V and J genes are TRBV7-9 and TRBJ1-5, with 8 bases that match TRBD1. J was trimmed by 4 bases and V by 0 bases; bases with no gene match: 5. The V gene's germline CDR1 is SEHNR and CDR2 FQNEAQ (reference sequence). This CDR3 is built from 16 residues. For the CDR3, the DNA is TGTGCCAGCAGCTTAGCGCGACAGGGGTTTAATCAGCCCCAGCATTTT. Encoded protein: CASSLARQGFNQPQHF.

The chain combines TRBV5-5 with TRBJ2-3; 7 nucleotides align to TRBD2. This CDR3 is built from 16 residues. With 3 bases clipped from V and 2 bases from J, the junction kept 9 bases outside the gene matches. Germline V gene data show CDR1 as SGHKS and CDR2 as YYEKEE (reference sequence). The DNA of the CDR3 is TGTGCCAGCAGCTCCAGAGCGGGGATTTTCACAGATACGCAGTATTTT. Its translation: CASSSRAGIFTDTQYF.

The chain couples TRBV4-1 to TRBJ1-2, with 8 bases lining up with TRBD1. The V and J ends lost 7 bases and 6 bases, in that order; junction bases with no gene match: 10. Germline V gene data show CDR1 as MGHRA and CDR2 as YSYEKL. The CDR3 sequence is 14 residues long. The CDR3 loop reads CASTPGQGIHGYTF. CDR3 in DNA: TGCGCCAGCACTCCCGGACAGGGAATACATGGCTACACCTTC.

This clone turned up a few times. This sequence joins TRBV6-4 and TRBJ2-7; possible D gene TRBD1, 6 bases. Germline V gene lookup returns CDR1 MRHNA and CDR2 SNTAGT. The CDR3 extends over 14 amino acids. Trimming shortened V by 6 bases and J by 1 base, and 13 bases separated the two germline ends. The CDR3 protein is CASSTGTISYEQYF. The CDR3 DNA sequence: TGTGCCAGCAGCACCGGGACAATTTCCTACGAGCAGTACTTC.

The V and J genes are TRBV5-1 and TRBJ1-2; 9 nucleotides align to TRBD1. Germline assignment: CDR1 SGHRS and CDR2 YFSETQ. Trimming at V came to 4 bases and at J to 5 bases, leaving 21 bases not matched to a gene. The CDR3 is 19 amino acids. CDR3 region: CASSPSGGDRVGLRYGYTF. The CDR3 coding sequence is TGCGCCAGCAGCCCGTCGGGTGGGGACAGGGTTGGCCTTCGTTATGGCTACACCTTC.

CDR3 residues: CASSEFWTLTRKGIRNEQFF. Written as DNA, the CDR3 is TGTGCCAGCAGTGAATTTTGGACTCTTACCAGAAAAGGAATTCGGAATGAGCAGTTCTTC. The V call is TRBV6-1, the J call TRBJ2-1; a weak D match, TRBD2 (5 bases). V was shortened by 2 bases and J by 7 bases, with 30 bases between the two germline ends. The CDR3 consists of 20 residues. From germline, CDR1 is MNHNS and CDR2 SASEGT.

J is TRBJ2-1 and V is TRBV6-5, with D maybe TRBD1 (6 bases). The germline V gene has CDR1 MNHEY and CDR2 SVGAGI. CDR3 length equals 12 residues. V shed 5 bases and J shed 8 bases, with 10 bases lying between them. CDR3 bases: TGTGCCAGCAGTAAACAGGGTCATGAGCAGTTCTTC. Its protein is CASSKQGHEQFF.

The rearrangement uses TRBV6-5 and TRBJ2-5; 7 positions match TRBD2. Trimming removed 4 bases from V and 6 bases from J; junction bases left unmatched: 8. The CDR3 is 14 amino acids. Germline lookup yields CDR1 MNHEY and CDR2 SVGAGI. This CDR3 is CASSSPGGKQTQYF. In DNA form, the CDR3 reads TGTGCCAGCAGTTCCCCCGGGGGGAAGCAGACCCAGTACTTC.

A note on this clone: Other nucleotide sequences in the sample specify the same CDR3. This chain links TRBV19 with TRBJ2-7; possibly TRBD1 for D (6 bases). Germline V gene lookup returns CDR1 LNHDA and CDR2 SQIVND (reference sequence). V lost 5 bases to trimming and J lost 1 base, with 12 bases between them. The length of the CDR3 is 14 residues. DNA for the CDR3: TGTGCCAGTAGTTTGGGGGACACGTCCTACGAGCAGTACTTC. It yields the protein CASSLGDTSYEQYF. The whole variable domain, remainder taken from reference TRBV19 and TRBJ2-7, is DGGITQSPKYLFRKEGQNVTLSCEQNLNHDAMYWYRQDPGQGLRLIYYSQIVNDFQKGDIAEGYSVSREKKESFPLTVTSAQKNPTAFYLCASSLGDTSYEQYFGPGTRLTVT.

The chain is built from TRBV9 and TRBJ2-7, with a tentative D call TRBD1 (5 bases). Trimming stripped 0 bases from V and 4 bases from J, with 11 bases between. Germline assignment: CDR1 SGDLS and CDR2 YYNGEE. The CDR3 is 14 residues long. The CDR3 nucleotides read TGTGCCAGCAGCGTAGGGGGCATTGTTTACGAGCAGTACTTC. Its translation: CASSVGGIVYEQYF.

The chain has TRBV28 and TRBJ2-5, with 8 bases aligning to TRBD1. This CDR3 spans 15 amino acids. The V gene's germline CDR1 is MDHEN and CDR2 SYDVKM. V trimming: 5 bases; J trimming: 0 bases; junction bases outside the gene matches: 5. The CDR3 region is CASSGQGANQETQYF. The DNA of the CDR3 is TGTGCCAGCAGTGGACAGGGTGCGAACCAAGAGACCCAGTACTTC.

This chain joins TRBV5-4 and TRBJ1-3; 7 positions agree with TRBD1. Germline V CDR1 and CDR2: SGHNT, YYREEE (reference sequence). V shed 4 bases, J shed 2 bases, and the junction held 3 bases outside the gene matches. The CDR3 contains 14 residues. Here the CDR3 reads CASSGGTAGNTIYF. DNA for the CDR3: TGTGCCAGCAGCGGTGGGACAGCTGGAAACACCATATATTTT.

The chain links TRBV14 to TRBJ2-1; D possibly corresponds to TRBD1 (6 bases). CDR1 and CDR2 from the germline V gene are SGHDN and FVKESK. The CDR3 has 16 amino acids. V dropped 6 bases and J dropped 3 bases, with 18 bases sitting between them. The CDR3 nucleotides are TGTGCCAGCAGACTTTCGACAGGTGAGGGCTACAATGAGCAGTTCTTC. This sequence encodes CASRLSTGEGYNEQFF.

The chain recombines TRBV5-4 with TRBJ2-7, with TRBD1 matching 11 bases. Germline V gives CDR1 SGHNT, CDR2 YYREEE (reference sequence). V trimming: 3 bases; J trimming: 3 bases; junction bases outside the gene matches: 8. The CDR3 runs to 16 residues. The CDR3 DNA reads TGTGCCAGCAGCTACCACCGGGACAGGGGGTTCTACGAGCAGTACTTC. It yields the protein CASSYHRDRGFYEQYF.

The rearrangement links TRBV28 to TRBJ1-1; TRBD1 aligns across 7 bases. This CDR3 has 15 residues. V was clipped by 4 bases and J by 0 bases; unmatched bases: 5. Looked up from germline, CDR1 is MDHEN and CDR2 is SYDVKM. CDR3 DNA: TGTGCCAGCAGTTATCCCAGGGGGGTGAACACTGAAGCTTTCTTT. Translated, it gives CASSYPRGVNTEAFF.

The V and J genes are TRBV14 and TRBJ1-1; no clear D gene. Trimming cost V 1 base and J 1 base, with 16 bases left between them. This CDR3 has 17 amino acids. Germline loops: CDR1 SGHDN, CDR2 FVKESK. CDR3 in amino acids: CASSQGPGIIRNTEAFF. CDR3 nucleotide sequence: TGTGCCAGCAGCCAAGGTCCGGGGATTATTCGGAACACTGAAGCTTTCTTT.

The genes are TRBV10-3 and TRBJ2-5; D is unclear. The CDR3 extends over 13 amino acids. Germline values: CDR1 ENHRY, CDR2 SYGVKD. Trimming pared 4 bases from V and 1 base from J, leaving 7 bases between. CDR3 DNA: TGTGCCATCAGTGGGCGGCCCCAAGAGACCCAGTACTTC. This encodes CAISGRPQETQYF.

This chain uses TRBV2 with TRBJ1-1, with TRBD1 matching 8 bases. The CDR3 contains 15 residues. The V segment lost 6 bases and the J segment 4 bases; nucleotides outside the gene matches: 10. Germline V CDR1 and CDR2: SNHLY, FYNNEI. CDR3 residues: CASSPRTGRATEAFF. The CDR3, as DNA: TGTGCCAGCAGCCCCCGGACAGGGAGGGCCACTGAAGCTTTCTTT.